These 5 T cell receptor beta chains were all obtained from the same sample, sequenced in a study of blood T cell repertoires in COVID-19. The method was immunoSEQ multiplex PCR; TCRdb's version includes in-frame clones alone and lacks a portion of them. The table lists fewer than 250,000 clones, about 85% of them singletons. Sequences were obtained from peripheral blood. These receptor sequences come from a woman older than 75 with COVID-19, enrolled during active disease.

CDR3 amino acids: CASSHLAGGLKETQYF. The CDR3 DNA sequence: TGTGCCAGCAGCCACTTAGCGGGGGGTCTCAAAGAGACCCAGTACTTC. The chain joins TRBV7-2 to TRBJ2-5, with 10 nucleotides matching TRBD2. Germline V gene lookup returns CDR1 SGHTA and CDR2 FQGNSA. The CDR3 has 16 residues. V was clipped by 5 bases and J by 3 bases; unmatched bases: 9.

This clone occurred a few times. The chain recombines TRBV27 with TRBJ1-3; tentatively, D is TRBD1 (5 bases). In germline, CDR1 is MNHEY, CDR2 SMNVEV (reference sequence). V lost 2 bases and J 0 bases, leaving 11 bases between the germline ends. The CDR3 extends over 16 amino acids. In nucleotides, the CDR3 is TGTGCCAGCAGTTTACTCGGGGGTTCCTCTGGAAACACCATATATTTT. It encodes CASSLLGGSSGNTIYF.

The chain is built from TRBV10-3 and TRBJ2-7; no clear D. The CDR3 runs 11 residues. Germline V CDR1 and CDR2: ENHRY, SYGVKD. Trimming left V 10 bases short and J 2 bases short, with 9 bases between. The CDR3 spells CATSSAYEQYV. In nucleotides, the CDR3 is TGTGCCACCTCCTCTGCCTACGAGCAGTACGTC.

The genes are TRBV5-1 and TRBJ2-7; 7 bases match TRBD2. This CDR3 has 15 residues. The V segment lost 4 bases and the J segment 6 bases; nucleotides outside the gene matches: 13. Germline V gives CDR1 SGHRS, CDR2 YFSETQ. This CDR3 is CASSERGDWRGEQYF. CDR3 DNA: TGCGCCAGCAGCGAACGGGGGGATTGGAGGGGCGAGCAGTACTTC.

This clone was observed a few times. The gene calls are TRBV28 and TRBJ2-1; the D gene is possibly TRBD2 (6 bases). Trimming removed 3 bases at V and 3 bases at J, with 9 bases between. This CDR3 has 14 residues. Germline-derived CDR1 and CDR2 are MDHEN and SYDVKM. CDR3 coding DNA: TGTGCCAGCAGTTTTGGCGGGGTCTACAATGAGCAGTTCTTC. Its translation is CASSFGGVYNEQFF.